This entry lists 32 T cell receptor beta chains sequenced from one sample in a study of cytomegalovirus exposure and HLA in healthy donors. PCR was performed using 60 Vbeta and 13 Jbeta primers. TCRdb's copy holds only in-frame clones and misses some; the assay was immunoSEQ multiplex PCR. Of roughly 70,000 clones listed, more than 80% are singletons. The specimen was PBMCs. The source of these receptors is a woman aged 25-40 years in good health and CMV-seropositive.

CDR3 amino acids: CASRRLAGVKTDTQYF. CDR3 in DNA: TGTGCCAGTAGAAGACTAGCGGGAGTCAAAACAGATACGCAGTATTTT. The rearrangement joins TRBV19 to TRBJ2-3, with 12 bases matching TRBD2. This CDR3 is built from 16 residues. CDR1 and CDR2 (germline): LNHDA, SQIVND (reference sequence). V was pared by 6 bases and J by 3 bases, with 7 bases of the junction left unmatched. The whole variable domain, filled in from reference TRBV19 and TRBJ2-3, reads DGGITQSPKYLFRKEGQNVTLSCEQNLNHDAMYWYRQDPGQGLRLIYYSQIVNDFQKGDIAEGYSVSREKKESFPLTVTSAQKNPTAFYLCASRRLAGVKTDTQYFGPGTRLTVL.

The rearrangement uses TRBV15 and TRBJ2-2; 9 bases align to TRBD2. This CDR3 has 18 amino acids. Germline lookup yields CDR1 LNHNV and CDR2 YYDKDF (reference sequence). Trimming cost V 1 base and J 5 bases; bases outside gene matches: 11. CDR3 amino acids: CATSRGRGSGSGTGELFF. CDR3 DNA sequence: TGTGCCACCAGCAGAGGGAGAGGTAGCGGGAGTGGAACCGGGGAGCTGTTTTTT. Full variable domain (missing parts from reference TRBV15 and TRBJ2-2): DAMVIQNPRYQVTQFGKPVTLSCSQTLNHNVMYWYQQKSSQAPKLLFHYYDKDFNNEADTPDNFQSRRPNTSFCFLDIRSPGLGDTAMYLCATSRGRGSGSGTGELFFGEGSRLTVL.

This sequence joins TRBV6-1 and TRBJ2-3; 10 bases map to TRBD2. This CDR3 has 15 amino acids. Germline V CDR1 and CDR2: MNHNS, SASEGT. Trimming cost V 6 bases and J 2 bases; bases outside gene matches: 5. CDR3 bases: TGTGCCAGCAGCCCCGGGACTAGCGACACAGATACGCAGTATTTT. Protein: CASSPGTSDTDTQYF.

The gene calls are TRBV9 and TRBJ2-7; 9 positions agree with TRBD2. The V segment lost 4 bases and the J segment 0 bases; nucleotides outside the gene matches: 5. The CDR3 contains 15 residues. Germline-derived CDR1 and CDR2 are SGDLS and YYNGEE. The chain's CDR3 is CASSLTSGPSYEQYF. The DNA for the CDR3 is TGTGCCAGCAGCCTTACTAGCGGGCCCTCCTACGAGCAGTACTTC.

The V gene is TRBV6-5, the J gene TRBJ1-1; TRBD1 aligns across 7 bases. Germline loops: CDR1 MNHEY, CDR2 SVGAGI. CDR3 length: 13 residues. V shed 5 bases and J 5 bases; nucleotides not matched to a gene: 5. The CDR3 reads CASSRQGNTEAFF. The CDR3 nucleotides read TGTGCCAGCAGTAGACAGGGAAATACTGAAGCTTTCTTT.

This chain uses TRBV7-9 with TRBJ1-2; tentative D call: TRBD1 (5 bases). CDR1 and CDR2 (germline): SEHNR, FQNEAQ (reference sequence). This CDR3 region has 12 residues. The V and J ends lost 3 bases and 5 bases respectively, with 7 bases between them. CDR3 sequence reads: CASSFSGYGYTF. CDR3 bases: TGTGCCAGCAGCTTTTCAGGGTATGGCTACACCTTC. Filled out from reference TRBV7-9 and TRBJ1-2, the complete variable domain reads DTGVSQNPRHKITKRGQNVTFRCDPISEHNRLYWYRQTLGQGPEFLTYFQNEAQLEKSRLLSDRFSAERPKGSFSTLEIQRTEQGDSAMYLCASSFSGYGYTFGSGTRLTVV.

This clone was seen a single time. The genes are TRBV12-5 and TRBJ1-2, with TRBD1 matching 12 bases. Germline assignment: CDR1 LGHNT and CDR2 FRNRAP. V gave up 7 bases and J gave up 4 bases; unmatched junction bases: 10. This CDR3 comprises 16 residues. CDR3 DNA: TGTGCTAGTGCCTTGGACGGGACAGGGGGCATCTATGGCTACACCTTC. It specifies CASALDGTGGIYGYTF.

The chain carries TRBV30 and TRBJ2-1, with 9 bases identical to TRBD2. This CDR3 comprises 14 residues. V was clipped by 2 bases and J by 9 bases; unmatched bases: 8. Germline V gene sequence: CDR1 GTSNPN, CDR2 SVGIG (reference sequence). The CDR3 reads CAWSSQREASEQFF. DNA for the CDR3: TGTGCCTGGAGTTCCCAGCGGGAGGCTAGTGAGCAGTTCTTC.

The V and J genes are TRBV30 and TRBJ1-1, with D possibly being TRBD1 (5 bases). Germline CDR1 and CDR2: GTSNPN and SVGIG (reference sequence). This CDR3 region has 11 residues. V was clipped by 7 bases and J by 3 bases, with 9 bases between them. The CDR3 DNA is TGTGCCTTTCAGGGTTACACTGAAGCTTTCTTT. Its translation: CAFQGYTEAFF.

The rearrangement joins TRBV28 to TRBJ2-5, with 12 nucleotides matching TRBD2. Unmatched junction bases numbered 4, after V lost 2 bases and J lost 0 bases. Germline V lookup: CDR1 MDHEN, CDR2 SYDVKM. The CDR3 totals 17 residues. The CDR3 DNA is TGTGCCAGCAGTTTAGGGACTAGCGGGTTGTACCAAGAGACCCAGTACTTC. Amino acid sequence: CASSLGTSGLYQETQYF.

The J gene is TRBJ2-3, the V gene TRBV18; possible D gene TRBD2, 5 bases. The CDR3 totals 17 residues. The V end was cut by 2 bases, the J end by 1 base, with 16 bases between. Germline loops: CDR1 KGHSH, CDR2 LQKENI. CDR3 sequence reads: CASSPGWERAGTDTQYF. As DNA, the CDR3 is TGTGCCAGCTCACCAGGTTGGGAGCGAGCGGGCACAGATACGCAGTATTTT.

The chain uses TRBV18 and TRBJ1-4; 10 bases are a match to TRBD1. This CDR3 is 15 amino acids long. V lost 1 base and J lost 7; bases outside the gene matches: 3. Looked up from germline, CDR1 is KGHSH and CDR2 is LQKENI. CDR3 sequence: CASSPLRTGGEKLFF. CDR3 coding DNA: TGTGCCAGCTCACCACTAAGGACAGGGGGTGAAAAACTGTTTTTT.

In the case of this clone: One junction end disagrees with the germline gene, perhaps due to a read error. The CDR3 sequence: CASTSTSGTSIDTQYF. Written as DNA, the CDR3 is TGCGCCAGCACCTCGACTAGCGGGACTAGCATAGATACGCAGTATTTT. The gene calls are TRBV5-1 and TRBJ2-3, with 11 positions matching TRBD2. This CDR3 is 16 amino acids long. Germline values: CDR1 SGHRS, CDR2 YFSETQ.

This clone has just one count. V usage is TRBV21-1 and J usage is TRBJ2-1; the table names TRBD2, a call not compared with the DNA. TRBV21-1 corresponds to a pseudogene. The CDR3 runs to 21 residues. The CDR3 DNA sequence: TGTGCCAGCAGCAAAGATTGGCGAAATGGATCCCGGAGAAAGTACTACAATGAGCAGTTCTTC. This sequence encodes CASSKDWRNGSRRKYYNEQFF.

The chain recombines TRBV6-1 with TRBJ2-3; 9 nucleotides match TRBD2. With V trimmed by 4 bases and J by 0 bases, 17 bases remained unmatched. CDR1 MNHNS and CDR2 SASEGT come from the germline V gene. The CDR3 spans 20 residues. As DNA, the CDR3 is TGTGCCAGCAGTGGAGGGAGTAGCGGGGGAAATGCTATGAGCACAGATACGCAGTATTTT. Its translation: CASSGGSSGGNAMSTDTQYF.

Here the CDR3 reads CASSEVLQFF. The CDR3 coding sequence is TGTGCCAGCAGTGAAGTCCTGCAGTTCTTC. J is TRBJ2-1 and V is TRBV2; D gene uncertain. Germline assignment: CDR1 SNHLY and CDR2 FYNNEI. The V end was cut by 1 base, the J end by 12 bases, with 4 bases between. CDR3 length equals 10 residues. The variable domain in full, with the rest retrieved from reference TRBV2 and TRBJ2-1, is EPEVTQTPSHQVTQMGQEVILRCVPISNHLYFYWYRQILGQKVEFLVSFYNNEISEKSEIFDDQFSVERPDGSNFTLKIRSTKLEDSAMYFCASSEVLQFFGPGTRLTVL.

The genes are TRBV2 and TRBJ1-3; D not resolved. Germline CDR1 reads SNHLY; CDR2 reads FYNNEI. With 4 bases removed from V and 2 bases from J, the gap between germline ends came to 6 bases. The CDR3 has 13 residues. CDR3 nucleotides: TGTGCCAGCAGTGGACTTGCTGGAAACACCATATATTTT. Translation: CASSGLAGNTIYF.

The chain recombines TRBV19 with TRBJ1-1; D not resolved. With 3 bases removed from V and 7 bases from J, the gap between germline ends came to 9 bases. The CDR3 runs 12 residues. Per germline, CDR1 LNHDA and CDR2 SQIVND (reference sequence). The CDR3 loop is CASSIKKSEAFF. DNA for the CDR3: TGTGCCAGTAGTATCAAGAAGAGTGAAGCTTTCTTT.

The CDR3 DNA is TGTGCCAGCAGTTTTGTAGGCGGGCGGAATTACGAGCAGTACTTC. Translation gives CASSFVGGRNYEQYF. The rearrangement links TRBV27 to TRBJ2-7; TRBD2 is a possible D gene (5 bases). V shed 3 bases and J shed 4 bases, with 16 bases lying between them. CDR1 and CDR2 from the germline V gene are MNHEY and SMNVEV (reference sequence). This CDR3 has 15 residues.

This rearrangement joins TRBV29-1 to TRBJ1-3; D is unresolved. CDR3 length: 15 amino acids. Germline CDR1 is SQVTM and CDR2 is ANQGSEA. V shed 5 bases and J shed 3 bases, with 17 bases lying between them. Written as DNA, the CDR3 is TGCAGCGTTTTAGTGGGTCCTCGGGATGGAAACACCATATATTTT. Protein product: CSVLVGPRDGNTIYF.

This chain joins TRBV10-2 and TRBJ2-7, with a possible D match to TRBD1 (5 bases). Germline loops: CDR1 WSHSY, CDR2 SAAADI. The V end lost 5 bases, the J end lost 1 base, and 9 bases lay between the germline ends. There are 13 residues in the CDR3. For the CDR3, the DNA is TGCGCCAGCAGTATAGACAGTTCCTACGAGCAGTACTTC. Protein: CASSIDSSYEQYF.

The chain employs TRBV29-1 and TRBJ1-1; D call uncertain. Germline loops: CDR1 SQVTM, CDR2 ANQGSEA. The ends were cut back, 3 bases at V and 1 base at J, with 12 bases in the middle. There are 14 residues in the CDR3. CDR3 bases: TGCAGCGTTGACCTGCGTTTTGGGAACACTGAAGCTTTCTTT. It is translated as CSVDLRFGNTEAFF.

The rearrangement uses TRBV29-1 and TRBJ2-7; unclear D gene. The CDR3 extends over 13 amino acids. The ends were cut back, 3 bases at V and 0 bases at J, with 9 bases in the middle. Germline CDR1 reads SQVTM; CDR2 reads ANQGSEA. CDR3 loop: CSVEATGSYEQYF. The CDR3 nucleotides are TGCAGCGTTGAGGCGACGGGCTCCTACGAGCAGTACTTC.

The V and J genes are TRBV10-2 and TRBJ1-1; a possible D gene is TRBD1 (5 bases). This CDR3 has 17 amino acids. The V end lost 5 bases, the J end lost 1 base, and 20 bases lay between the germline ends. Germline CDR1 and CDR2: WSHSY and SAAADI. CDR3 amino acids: CASSPVGQGGKNTEAFF. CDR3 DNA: TGCGCCAGCAGTCCCGTGGGGCAGGGAGGGAAGAACACTGAAGCTTTCTTT.

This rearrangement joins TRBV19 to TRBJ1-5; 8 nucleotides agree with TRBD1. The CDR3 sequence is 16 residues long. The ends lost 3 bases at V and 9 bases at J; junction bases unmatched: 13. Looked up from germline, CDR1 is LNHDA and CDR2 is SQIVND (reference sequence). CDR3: CASSIDGTGPVRPQHF. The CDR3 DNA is TGTGCCAGTAGTATCGATGGGACAGGCCCCGTGCGGCCCCAGCATTTT.

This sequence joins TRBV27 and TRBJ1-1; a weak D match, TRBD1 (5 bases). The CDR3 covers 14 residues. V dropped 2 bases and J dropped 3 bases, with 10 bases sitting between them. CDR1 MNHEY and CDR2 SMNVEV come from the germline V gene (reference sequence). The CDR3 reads CASSLKGTYTEAFF. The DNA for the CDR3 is TGTGCCAGCAGTTTAAAGGGGACTTACACTGAAGCTTTCTTT.

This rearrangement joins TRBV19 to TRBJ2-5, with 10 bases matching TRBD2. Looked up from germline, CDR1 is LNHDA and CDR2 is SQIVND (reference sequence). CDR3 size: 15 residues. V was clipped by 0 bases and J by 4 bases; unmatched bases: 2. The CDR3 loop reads CASSIELAGLETQYF. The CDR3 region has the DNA TGTGCCAGTAGTATAGAACTAGCGGGACTAGAGACCCAGTACTTC.

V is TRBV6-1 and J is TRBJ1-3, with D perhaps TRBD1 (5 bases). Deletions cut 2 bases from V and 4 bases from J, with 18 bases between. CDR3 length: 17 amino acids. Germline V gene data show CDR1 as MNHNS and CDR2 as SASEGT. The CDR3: CASSEIFVGGTGNTIYF. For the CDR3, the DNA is TGTGCCAGCAGTGAAATTTTCGTGGGGGGTACGGGAAACACCATATATTTT.

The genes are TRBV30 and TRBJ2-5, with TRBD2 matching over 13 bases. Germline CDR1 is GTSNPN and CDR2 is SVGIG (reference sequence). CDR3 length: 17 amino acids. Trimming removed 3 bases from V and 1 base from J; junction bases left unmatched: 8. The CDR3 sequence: CAWRGLGTSGVQETQYF. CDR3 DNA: TGTGCCTGGAGGGGATTAGGGACTAGCGGGGTCCAAGAGACCCAGTACTTC.

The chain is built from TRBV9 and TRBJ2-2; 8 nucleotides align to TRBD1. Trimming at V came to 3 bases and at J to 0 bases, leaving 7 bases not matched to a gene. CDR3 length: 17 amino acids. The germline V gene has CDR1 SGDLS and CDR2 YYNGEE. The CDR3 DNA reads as TGTGCCAGCAGCGCCCCTGCAGGGGGCCCGAACACCGGGGAGCTGTTTTTT. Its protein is CASSAPAGGPNTGELFF.

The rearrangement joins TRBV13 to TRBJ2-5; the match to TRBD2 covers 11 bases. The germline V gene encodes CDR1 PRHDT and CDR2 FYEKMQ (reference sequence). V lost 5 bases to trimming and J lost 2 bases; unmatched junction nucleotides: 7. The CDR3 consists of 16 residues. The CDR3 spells CASSLRLAGLQETQYF. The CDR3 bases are TGTGCCAGCAGCCTACGACTAGCGGGGTTACAAGAGACCCAGTACTTC.

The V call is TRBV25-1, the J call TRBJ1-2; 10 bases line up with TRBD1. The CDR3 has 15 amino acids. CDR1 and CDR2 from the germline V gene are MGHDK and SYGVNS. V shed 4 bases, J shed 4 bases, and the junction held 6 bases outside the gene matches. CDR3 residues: CASSAGTGEGYGYTF. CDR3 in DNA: TGTGCCAGCAGTGCCGGGACAGGGGAGGGCTATGGCTACACCTTC.